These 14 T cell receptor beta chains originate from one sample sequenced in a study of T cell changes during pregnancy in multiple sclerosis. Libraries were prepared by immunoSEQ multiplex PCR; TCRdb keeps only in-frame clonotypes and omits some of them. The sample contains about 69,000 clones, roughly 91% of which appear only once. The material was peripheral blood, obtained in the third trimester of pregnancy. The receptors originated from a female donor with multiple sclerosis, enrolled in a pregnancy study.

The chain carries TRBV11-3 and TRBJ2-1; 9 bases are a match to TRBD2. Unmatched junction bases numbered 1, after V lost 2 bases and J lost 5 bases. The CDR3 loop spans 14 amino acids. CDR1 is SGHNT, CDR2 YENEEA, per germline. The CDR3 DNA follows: TGTGCCAGCAGCTTACTAGCGGGGAACAATGAGCAGTTCTTC. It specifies CASSLLAGNNEQFF.

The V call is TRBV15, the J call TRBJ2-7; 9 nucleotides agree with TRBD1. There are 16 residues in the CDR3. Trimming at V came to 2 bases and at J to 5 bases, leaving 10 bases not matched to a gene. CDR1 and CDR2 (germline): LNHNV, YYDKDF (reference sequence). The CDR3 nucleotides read TGTGCCACCAGCAGACGAAGCGGGACAGGGTTCCACGAGCAGTACTTC. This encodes CATSRRSGTGFHEQYF. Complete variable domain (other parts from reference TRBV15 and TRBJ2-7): DAMVIQNPRYQVTQFGKPVTLSCSQTLNHNVMYWYQQKSSQAPKLLFHYYDKDFNNEADTPDNFQSRRPNTSFCFLDIRSPGLGDTAMYLCATSRRSGTGFHEQYFGPGTRLTVT.

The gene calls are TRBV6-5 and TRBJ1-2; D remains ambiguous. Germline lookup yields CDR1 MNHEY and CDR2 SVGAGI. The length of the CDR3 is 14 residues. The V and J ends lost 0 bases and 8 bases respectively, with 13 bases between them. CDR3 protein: CASSYSRGRKGYTF. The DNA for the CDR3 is TGTGCCAGCAGTTACTCTCGGGGAAGGAAAGGCTACACCTTC.

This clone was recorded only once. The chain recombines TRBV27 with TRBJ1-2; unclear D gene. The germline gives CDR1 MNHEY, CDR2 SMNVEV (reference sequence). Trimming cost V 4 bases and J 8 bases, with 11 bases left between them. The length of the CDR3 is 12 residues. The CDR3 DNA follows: TGTGCCAGCAGTTCAACCCGCGGGGGCTACACCTTC. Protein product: CASSSTRGGYTF.

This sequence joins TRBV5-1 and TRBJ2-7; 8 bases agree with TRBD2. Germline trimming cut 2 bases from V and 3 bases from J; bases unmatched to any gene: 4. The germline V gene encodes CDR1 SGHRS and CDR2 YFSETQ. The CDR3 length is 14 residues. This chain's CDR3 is CASSLLAVNYEQYF. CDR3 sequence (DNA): TGCGCCAGCAGCTTACTAGCGGTGAACTACGAGCAGTACTTC.

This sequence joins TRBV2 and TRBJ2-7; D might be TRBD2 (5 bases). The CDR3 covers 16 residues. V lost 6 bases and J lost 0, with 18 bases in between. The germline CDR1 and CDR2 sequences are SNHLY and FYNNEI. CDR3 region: CASSVPRTSSSYEQYF. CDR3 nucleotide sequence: TGTGCCAGCAGCGTCCCGCGGACTTCTTCCTCCTACGAGCAGTACTTC. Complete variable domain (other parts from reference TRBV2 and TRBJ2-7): EPEVTQTPSHQVTQMGQEVILRCVPISNHLYFYWYRQILGQKVEFLVSFYNNEISEKSEIFDDQFSVERPDGSNFTLKIRSTKLEDSAMYFCASSVPRTSSSYEQYFGPGTRLTVT.

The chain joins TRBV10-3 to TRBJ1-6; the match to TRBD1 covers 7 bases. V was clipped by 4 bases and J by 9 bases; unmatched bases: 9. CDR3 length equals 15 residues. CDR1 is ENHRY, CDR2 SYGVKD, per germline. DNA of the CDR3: TGTGCCATCAGTGCCTCGGACAGGATTAGTTCACCCCTCCACTTT. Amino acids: CAISASDRISSPLHF.

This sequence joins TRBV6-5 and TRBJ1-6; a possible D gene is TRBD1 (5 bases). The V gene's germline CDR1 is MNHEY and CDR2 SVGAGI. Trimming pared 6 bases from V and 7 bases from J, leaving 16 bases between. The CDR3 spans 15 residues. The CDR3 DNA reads TGTGCCAGCAGACCCCAGGGAGGCTTAAATTCACCCCTCCACTTT. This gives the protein CASRPQGGLNSPLHF.

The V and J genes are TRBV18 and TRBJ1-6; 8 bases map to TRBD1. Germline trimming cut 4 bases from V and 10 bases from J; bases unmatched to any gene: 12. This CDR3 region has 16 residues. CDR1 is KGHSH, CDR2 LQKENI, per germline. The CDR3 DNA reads TGTGCCAGCTCACAGGACAGGGTAAGGGTGGTCTCACCCCTCCACTTT. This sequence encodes CASSQDRVRVVSPLHF.

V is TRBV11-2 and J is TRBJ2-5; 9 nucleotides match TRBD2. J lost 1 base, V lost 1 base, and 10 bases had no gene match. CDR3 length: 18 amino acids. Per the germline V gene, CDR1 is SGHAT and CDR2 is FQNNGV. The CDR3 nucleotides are TGTGCCAGCAGCTTAGGAGCGGGGGGCCCCAGGCCCCAAGAGACCCAGTACTTC. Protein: CASSLGAGGPRPQETQYF.

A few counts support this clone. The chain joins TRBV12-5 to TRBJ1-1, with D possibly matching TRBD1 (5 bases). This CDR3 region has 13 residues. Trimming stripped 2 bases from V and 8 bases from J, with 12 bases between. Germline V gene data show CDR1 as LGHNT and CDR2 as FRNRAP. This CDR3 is CASGLSPGGEAFF. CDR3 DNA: TGTGCTAGTGGTTTGTCCCCGGGGGGAGAAGCTTTCTTT.

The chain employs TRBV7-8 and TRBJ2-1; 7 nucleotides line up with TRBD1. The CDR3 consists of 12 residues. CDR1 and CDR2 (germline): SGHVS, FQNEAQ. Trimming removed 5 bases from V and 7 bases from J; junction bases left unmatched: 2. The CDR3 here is CASSTRGNEQFF. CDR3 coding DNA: TGTGCCAGCAGCACCAGGGGGAATGAGCAGTTCTTC.

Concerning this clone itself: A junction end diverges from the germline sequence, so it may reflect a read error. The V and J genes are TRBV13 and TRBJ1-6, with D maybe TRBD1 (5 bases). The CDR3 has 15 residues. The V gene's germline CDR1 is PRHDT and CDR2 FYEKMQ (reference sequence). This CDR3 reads CASSLGTGDNSPLHF. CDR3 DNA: TGTGCCAGCAGCCTAGGGACGGGTGATAATTCACCCCTCCACTTT. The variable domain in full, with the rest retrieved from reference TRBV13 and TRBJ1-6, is AAGVIQSPRHLIKEKRETATLKCYPIPRHDTVYWYQQGPGQDPQFLISFYEKMQSDKGSIPDRFSAQQFSDYHSELNMSSLELGDSALYFCASSLGTGDNSPLHFGNGTRLTVT.

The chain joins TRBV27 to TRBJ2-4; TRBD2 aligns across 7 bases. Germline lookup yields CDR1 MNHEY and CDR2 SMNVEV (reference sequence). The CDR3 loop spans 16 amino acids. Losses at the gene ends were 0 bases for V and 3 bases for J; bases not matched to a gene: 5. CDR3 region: CASSLSSGTVKNIQYF. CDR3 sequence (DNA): TGTGCCAGCAGTTTATCGAGCGGGACTGTCAAAAACATTCAGTACTTC.